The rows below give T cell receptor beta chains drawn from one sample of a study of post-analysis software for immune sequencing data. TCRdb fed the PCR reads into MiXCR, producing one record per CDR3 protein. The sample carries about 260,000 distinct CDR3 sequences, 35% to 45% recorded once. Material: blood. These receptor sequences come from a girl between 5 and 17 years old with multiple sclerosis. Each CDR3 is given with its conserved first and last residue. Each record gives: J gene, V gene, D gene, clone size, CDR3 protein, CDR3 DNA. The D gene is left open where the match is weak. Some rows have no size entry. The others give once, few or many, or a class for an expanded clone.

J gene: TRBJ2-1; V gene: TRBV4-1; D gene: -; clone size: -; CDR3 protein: CASSQDGSRSGAHNEQFF; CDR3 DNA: TGCGCCAGCAGCCAAGATGGATCGAGGTCGGGAGCCCACAATGAGCAGTTCTTC
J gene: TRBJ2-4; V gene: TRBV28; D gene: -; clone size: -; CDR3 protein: CASSAPGPNTLWENIQYF; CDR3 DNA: TGTGCCAGCAGTGCGCCCGGGCCAAACACCCTATGGGAAAACATTCAGTACTTC
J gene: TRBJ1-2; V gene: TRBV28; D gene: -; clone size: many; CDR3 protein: CASSLRDPVYGYTF; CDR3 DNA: TGTGCCAGCAGTTTACGGGATCCTGTCTATGGCTACACCTTC
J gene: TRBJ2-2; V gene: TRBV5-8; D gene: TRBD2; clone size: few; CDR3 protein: CASTPGLRNTGELFF; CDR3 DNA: TGTGCCAGCACCCCGGGACTACGGAACACCGGGGAGCTGTTTTTT
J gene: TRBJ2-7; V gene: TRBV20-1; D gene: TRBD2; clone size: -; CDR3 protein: CSAHSGLAGYEQYF; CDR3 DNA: TGCAGTGCTCACTCCGGACTAGCGGGCTACGAGCAGTACTTC
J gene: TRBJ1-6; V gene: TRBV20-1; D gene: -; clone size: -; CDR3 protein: CSARYSLALHF; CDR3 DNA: TGCAGTGCTAGATATTCACTTGCCCTCCACTTT
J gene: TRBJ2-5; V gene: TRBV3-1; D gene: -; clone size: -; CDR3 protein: CASSQSQETQYF; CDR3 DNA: TGTGCCAGCAGCCAGAGTCAAGAGACCCAGTACTTC
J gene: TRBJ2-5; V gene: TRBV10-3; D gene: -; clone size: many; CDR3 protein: CAISSSVTPAQSQETQYF; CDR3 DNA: TGTGCCATCAGTTCGAGTGTTACCCCAGCCCAAAGCCAAGAGACCCAGTACTTC
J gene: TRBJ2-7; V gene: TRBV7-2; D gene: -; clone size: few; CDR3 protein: CVSSYSQGPYEQYF; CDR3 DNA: TGTGTCAGCAGCTATTCTCAGGGCCCCTACGAGCAGTACTTC
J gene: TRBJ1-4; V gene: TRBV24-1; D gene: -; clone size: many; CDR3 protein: CATSQGEKLFF; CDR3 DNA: TGTGCCACCAGCCAGGGTGAAAAACTGTTTTTT
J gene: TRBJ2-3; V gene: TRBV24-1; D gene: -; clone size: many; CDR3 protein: CATSDRVAPSTDTQYF; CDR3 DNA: TGTGCCACCAGTGATCGTGTAGCGCCTAGCACAGATACGCAGTATTTT
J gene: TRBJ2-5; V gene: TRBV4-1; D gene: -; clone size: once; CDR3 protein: CASSQAGLPQETQYF; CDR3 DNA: TGCGCCAGCAGCCAAGCAGGGCTTCCCCAAGAGACCCAGTACTTC
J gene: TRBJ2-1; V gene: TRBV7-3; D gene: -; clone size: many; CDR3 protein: CASSLTAFYNEQFF; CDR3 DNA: TGTGCCAGCAGCTTAACCGCTTTCTACAATGAGCAGTTCTTC
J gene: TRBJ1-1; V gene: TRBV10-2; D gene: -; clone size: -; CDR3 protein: CASTEDRNTEAFF; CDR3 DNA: TGCGCCAGCACCGAGGACAGGAACACTGAAGCTTTCTTT
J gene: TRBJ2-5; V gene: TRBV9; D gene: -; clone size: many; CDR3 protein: CASSVGLQETQYF; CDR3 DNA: TGTGCCAGCAGCGTAGGGCTGCAAGAGACCCAGTACTTC
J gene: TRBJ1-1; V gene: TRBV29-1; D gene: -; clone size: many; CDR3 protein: CSAPGPQGTEAFF; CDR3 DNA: TGCAGCGCCCCGGGACCCCAGGGAACTGAAGCTTTCTTT
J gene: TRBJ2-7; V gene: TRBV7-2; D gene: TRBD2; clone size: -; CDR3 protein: CASSKTSGIYNEQYF; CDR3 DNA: TGTGCCAGCAGCAAGACTAGCGGGATTTACAATGAGCAGTACTTC
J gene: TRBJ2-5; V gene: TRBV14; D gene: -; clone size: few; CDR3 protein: CASSQSGRPAYF; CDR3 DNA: TGTGCCAGCAGCCAGTCGGGGCGACCGGCGTACTTC
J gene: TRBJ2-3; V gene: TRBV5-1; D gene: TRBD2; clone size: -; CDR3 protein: CASSAGTSGILTDTQYF; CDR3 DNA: TGCGCCAGCAGCGCTGGGACTAGCGGGATCCTCACAGATACGCAGTATTTT
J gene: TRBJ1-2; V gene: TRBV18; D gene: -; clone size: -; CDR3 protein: CASSPGHPLRGYTF; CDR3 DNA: TGTGCCAGCTCACCGGGACACCCCCTGAGAGGCTACACCTTC
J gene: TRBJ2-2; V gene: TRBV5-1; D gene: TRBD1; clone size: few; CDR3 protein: CASSGGTAMNTGELFF; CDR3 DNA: TGCGCCAGCAGCGGTGGGACAGCCATGAACACCGGGGAGCTGTTTTTT
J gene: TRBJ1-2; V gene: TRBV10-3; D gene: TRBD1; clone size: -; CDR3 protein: CAISELGIGGHYGYTF; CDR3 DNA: TGTGCCATCAGTGAGCTTGGAATAGGGGGCCACTATGGCTACACCTTC
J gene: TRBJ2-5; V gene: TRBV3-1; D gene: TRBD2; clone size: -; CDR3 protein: CASSQDLVRLAGNNEQYF; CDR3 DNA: TGTGCCAGCAGCCAAGATTTGGTGAGACTAGCGGGAAACAATGAGCAGTACTTC
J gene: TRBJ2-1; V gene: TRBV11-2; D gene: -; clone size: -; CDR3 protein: CASSPEACNLLGNEQFF; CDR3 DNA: TGTGCCAGCAGCCCAGAAGCCTGCAACCTCCTTGGGAATGAGCAGTTCTTC
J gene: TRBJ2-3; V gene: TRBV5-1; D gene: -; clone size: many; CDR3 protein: CASSFRDPARGTQYF; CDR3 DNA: TGCGCCAGCAGCTTCCGGGACCCTGCACGAGGGACGCAGTATTTT
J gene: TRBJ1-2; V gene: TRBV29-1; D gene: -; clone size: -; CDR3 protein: CSVRSGAGYTF; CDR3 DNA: TGCAGCGTTCGATCAGGGGCTGGCTACACCTTC
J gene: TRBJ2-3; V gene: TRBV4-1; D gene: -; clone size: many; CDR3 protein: CASSQGGAGFQRDTQYF; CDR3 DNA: TGCGCCAGCAGCCAAGGTGGCGCGGGCTTCCAGAGGGATACGCAGTATTTT
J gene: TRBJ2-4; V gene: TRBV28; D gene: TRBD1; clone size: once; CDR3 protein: CASSPDRVDIQYF; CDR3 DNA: TGTGCCAGCAGCCCCGACAGGGTGGACATTCAGTACTTC
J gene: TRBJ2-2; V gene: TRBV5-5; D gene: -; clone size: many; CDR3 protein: CASSLMGTGELFF; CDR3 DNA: TGTGCCAGCAGCTTGATGGGCACCGGGGAGCTGTTTTTT
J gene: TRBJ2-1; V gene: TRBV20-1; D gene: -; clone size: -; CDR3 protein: CSASPLGSYNEQFF; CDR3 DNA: TGCAGTGCTAGCCCACTCGGCTCCTACAATGAGCAGTTCTTC
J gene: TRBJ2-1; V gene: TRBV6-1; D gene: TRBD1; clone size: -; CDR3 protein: CASSAPSTGINEQFF; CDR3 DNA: TGTGCCAGCAGTGCCCCATCGACAGGGATAAATGAGCAGTTCTTC
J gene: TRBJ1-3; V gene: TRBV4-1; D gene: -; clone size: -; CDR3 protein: CASSHHGSSAAKLNTIYF; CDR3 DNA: TGCGCCAGCAGCCACCATGGTTCCAGTGCAGCTAAGTTAAATACCATATATTTT
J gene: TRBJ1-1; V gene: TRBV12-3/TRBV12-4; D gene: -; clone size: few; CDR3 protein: CASTLGSYGNTEAFF; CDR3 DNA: TGTGCCAGCACCCTTGGGTCATATGGGAACACTGAAGCTTTCTTT
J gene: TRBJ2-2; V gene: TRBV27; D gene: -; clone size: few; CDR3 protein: CASTSDGRGARGELFF; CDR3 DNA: TGTGCCAGCACCAGCGACGGGCGGGGCGCAAGGGGGGAGCTGTTTTTT
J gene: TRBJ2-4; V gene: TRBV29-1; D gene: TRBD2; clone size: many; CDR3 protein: CSVGGGGGVGKNIQYF; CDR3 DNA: TGCAGCGTCGGGGGGGGCGGAGGGGTTGGCAAAAACATTCAGTACTTC
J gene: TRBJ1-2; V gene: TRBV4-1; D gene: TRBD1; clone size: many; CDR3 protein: CASSQGGTAGRYGYTF; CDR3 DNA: TGCGCCAGCAGCCAAGGTGGGACAGCGGGAAGGTATGGCTACACCTTC
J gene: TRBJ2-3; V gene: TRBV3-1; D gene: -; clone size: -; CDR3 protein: CASSQVLGDTQYF; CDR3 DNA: TGTGCCAGCAGCCAAGTGCTGGGGGATACGCAGTATTTT
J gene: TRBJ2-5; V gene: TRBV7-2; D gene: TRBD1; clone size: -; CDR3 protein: CASSPGTGRAQETQYF; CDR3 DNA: TGTGCCAGCAGCCCGGGGACAGGGAGGGCTCAGGAGACCCAGTACTTC
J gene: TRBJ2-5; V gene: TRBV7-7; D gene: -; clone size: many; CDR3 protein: CASSLGTSQETQYF; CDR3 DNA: TGTGCCAGCAGCTTAGGAACTTCTCAAGAGACCCAGTACTTC
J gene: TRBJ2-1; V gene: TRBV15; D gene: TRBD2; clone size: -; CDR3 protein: CVTSRGASGQETQFF; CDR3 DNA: TGTGTCACCAGCAGAGGGGCTAGCGGCCAAGAGACCCAGTTCTTC
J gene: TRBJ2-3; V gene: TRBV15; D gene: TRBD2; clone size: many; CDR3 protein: CATSRARASGKGTDTQYF; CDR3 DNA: TGTGCCACCAGCAGAGCGCGGGCTAGCGGGAAAGGCACAGATACGCAGTATTTT
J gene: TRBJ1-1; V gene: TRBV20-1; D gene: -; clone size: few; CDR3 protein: CSASRPARDTEAFF; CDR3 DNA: TGCAGTGCTAGTCGACCGGCAAGGGACACTGAAGCTTTCTTT
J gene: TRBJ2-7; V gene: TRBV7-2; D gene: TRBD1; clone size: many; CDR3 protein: CASSTGQARYEQYF; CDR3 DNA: TGTGCCAGCAGCACGGGACAGGCACGTTACGAGCAGTACTTC
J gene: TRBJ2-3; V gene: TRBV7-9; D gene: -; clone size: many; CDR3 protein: CASTPSADSLRRVGQYF; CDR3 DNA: TGTGCCAGCACCCCCTCGGCGGACAGTCTTCGGAGGGTTGGGCAGTATTTT
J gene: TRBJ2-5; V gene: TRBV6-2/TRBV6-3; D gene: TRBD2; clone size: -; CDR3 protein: CASKGGRTSGRARFQETQYF; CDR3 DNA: TGTGCCAGCAAGGGTGGAAGGACTAGCGGGAGGGCCCGGTTCCAAGAGACCCAGTACTTC
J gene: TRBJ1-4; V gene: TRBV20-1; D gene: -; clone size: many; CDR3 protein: CSARETAEKLFF; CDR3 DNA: TGCAGTGCTAGAGAAACCGCAGAAAAACTGTTTTTT
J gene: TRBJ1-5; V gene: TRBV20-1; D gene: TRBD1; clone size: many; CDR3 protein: CSARSQGALGPQHF; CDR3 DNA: TGCAGTGCTAGAAGCCAGGGGGCTTTAGGGCCCCAGCATTTT